Shown below are 29 T cell receptor beta chains from a single sample sequenced in a study of CD8 T cells in Susac syndrome (dated 2019 in TCRdb). Library preparation was by the immunoSEQ multiplex PCR assay. RNA was extracted with the RNeasy kit and roughly 0.45 to 1 ug was reverse transcribed using random hexamers. TCRdb reanalyzed the raw reads on its own, using fastp at Q25 for trimming and MiXCR for clone calling, and kept in-frame beta chains. Each CDR3 protein gets just one entry, which takes the most common genes and DNA from the rows behind it. The sample records 120,000 or so distinct CDR3 sequences, 90% to 95% of which are singletons. The ten largest clones take up approximately 0.12% of the sample. The sequenced material came from CD4+ T cells from PBMCs. The receptors were gathered from a human donor in good health.

This clonotype was detected only once. This chain joins TRBV5-1 and TRBJ2-3, with 8 bases identical to TRBD2. CDR1 and CDR2 from the germline V gene are SGHRS and YFSETQ. V shed 7 bases and J 14 bases; nucleotides not matched to a gene: 12. The CDR3 has 12 residues. The CDR3 loop reads CASPTGTRVRYF. Here the CDR3 DNA reads TGCGCCAGCCCCACCGGGACTAGGGTGCGGTATTTT.

This clonotype appeared a single time. The chain carries TRBV7-9 and TRBJ2-7; TRBD2 matches at 8 bases. CDR1 is SEHNR, CDR2 FQNEAQ, per germline (reference sequence). The trim removed 5 bases at V and 4 bases at J, leaving 7 bases unmatched. This CDR3 contains 14 residues. This CDR3 is CASSVSGSGYEQYF. CDR3 in DNA: TGTGCCAGCAGCGTAAGCGGGAGCGGTTACGAGCAGTACTTC.

The genes are TRBV29-1 and TRBJ1-5, with D possibly being TRBD1 (6 bases). The CDR3 is 18 amino acids. Trimming took 2 bases from V and 6 from J, leaving 26 bases between them. Germline V CDR1 and CDR2: SQVTM, ANQGSEA. CDR3 DNA: TGCAGCGTTGAACGGCGGGGGGCGCTGGAAGCGTGGAGTCAGCCCCAGCATTTT. Encoded protein: CSVERRGALEAWSQPQHF.

Concerning this clonotype itself: The CDR3 ends on some other residue instead of the conserved phenylalanine or tryptophan, so this is likely a read error. The gene calls are TRBV29-1 and TRBJ1-1; weak D call: TRBD1 (5 bases). Trimming stripped 6 bases from V and 5 bases from J, with 22 bases between. Germline V lookup: CDR1 SQVTM, CDR2 ANQGSEA. This CDR3 region has 15 residues. CDR3 amino acids: CSVGPWKFRGTEAFL. The CDR3 coding sequence is TGCAGCGTCGGCCCTTGGAAGTTTAGGGGAACTGAAGCTTTCCTT.

The V gene is TRBV10-3, the J gene TRBJ2-6; D may match TRBD1 or TRBD2 (5 bases each). Trimming took 0 bases from V and 4 from J, leaving 10 bases between them. CDR1 and CDR2 from the germline V gene are ENHRY and SYGVKD. The CDR3 consists of 16 residues. CDR3 loop: CAISESVGVGANVLTF. The CDR3 DNA is TGTGCCATCAGTGAGTCGGTGGGGGTAGGGGCCAACGTCCTGACTTTC.

Only one count was recorded for this clonotype. V is TRBV5-1 and J is TRBJ1-4; D perhaps matches TRBD1 (6 bases). CDR1 SGHRS and CDR2 YFSETQ come from the germline V gene. Between the trimmed V and J ends, which lost 3 bases and 7 bases, there was a span of 13 bases. This CDR3 contains 14 residues. CDR3 protein: CASSSEGGGEKLFF. CDR3 coding DNA: TGCGCCAGCAGCTCTGAGGGGGGCGGTGAAAAACTGTTTTTT.

The count of this clonotype is one. The V gene is TRBV3-1, the J gene TRBJ2-7, with 10 nucleotides matching TRBD1. After removal of 2 bases from V and 3 bases from J, the junction contained 4 bases not matched to a gene. Germline V gene sequence: CDR1 LGHDT, CDR2 YNNKEL (reference sequence). The CDR3 loop spans 15 amino acids. As DNA, the CDR3 is TGTGCCAGCAGCCAAAGAGGGACAGGGGACTACGAGCAGTACTTC. Protein: CASSQRGTGDYEQYF.

This chain joins TRBV25-1 and TRBJ2-5, with TRBD1 matching over 7 bases. The germline V gene has CDR1 MGHDK and CDR2 SYGVNS. Germline trimming cut 8 bases from V and 4 bases from J; bases unmatched to any gene: 7. The CDR3 runs to 13 residues. Here the CDR3 reads CASLDRRLETQYF. DNA for the CDR3: TGTGCCAGCTTGGACAGGAGATTAGAGACCCAGTACTTC.

The chain is built from TRBV18 and TRBJ2-5; 11 bases align to TRBD2. CDR3 length: 18 amino acids. Germline CDR1 reads KGHSH; CDR2 reads LQKENI. Trimming removed 2 bases from V and 1 base from J; junction bases left unmatched: 9. CDR3 sequence (DNA): TGTGCCAGCTCACCAAGTCTAGCGGGAGGTACATTCCAAGAGACCCAGTACTTC. Its translation is CASSPSLAGGTFQETQYF.

This clonotype was observed a single time. The V gene is TRBV6-5, the J gene TRBJ1-1, with unresolved D. The germline V gene has CDR1 MNHEY and CDR2 SVGAGI. This CDR3 has 16 residues. V lost 2 bases and J lost 1, with 14 bases in between. CDR3 sequence reads: CASSYDPTKGNTEAFF. In DNA, the CDR3 is TGTGCCAGCAGTTACGACCCTACTAAGGGGAACACTGAAGCTTTCTTT.

V and J are TRBV6-1 and TRBJ1-4; TRBD1 aligns across 10 bases. V was clipped by 3 bases and J by 5 bases; unmatched bases: 6. This CDR3 region has 16 residues. Germline V gene lookup returns CDR1 MNHNS and CDR2 SASEGT. The DNA of the CDR3 is TGTGCCAGCAGTGATCTTCCGGGACAGGGGAATGAAAAACTGTTTTTT. Its translation is CASSDLPGQGNEKLFF.

The chain carries TRBV19 and TRBJ2-3; tentative D call: TRBD2 (5 bases). The V end was cut by 6 bases, the J end by 4 bases, with 17 bases between. The CDR3 has 15 amino acids. Per the germline V gene, CDR1 is LNHDA and CDR2 is SQIVND (reference sequence). The CDR3 DNA sequence: TGTGCCAGTAGCCTCAGCTGGGAGTTGTCAGATACGCAGTATTTT. It codes for CASSLSWELSDTQYF.

This rearrangement joins TRBV19 to TRBJ1-1, with TRBD1 as a possible D gene (5 bases). The V gene's germline CDR1 is LNHDA and CDR2 SQIVND (reference sequence). Trimming stripped 5 bases from V and 4 bases from J, with 14 bases between. The CDR3 runs to 14 residues. Here the CDR3 DNA reads TGTGCCAGTAGTCCCGGGACCTGGGGCACTGAAGCTTTCTTT. This gives the protein CASSPGTWGTEAFF.

This rearrangement joins TRBV25-1 to TRBJ2-7; the D gene is possibly TRBD2 (6 bases). V was clipped by 2 bases and J by 1 base, with 12 bases between them. Looked up from germline, CDR1 is MGHDK and CDR2 is SYGVNS. The CDR3 is made up of 15 amino acids. CDR3 residues: CASSENPGLSYEQYF. CDR3 in DNA: TGTGCCAGCAGTGAAAACCCGGGACTTTCCTACGAGCAGTACTTC.

V gene TRBV7-9 combines with J gene TRBJ2-1; 10 bases align to TRBD1. Germline V gene data show CDR1 as SEHNR and CDR2 as FQNEAQ (reference sequence). CDR3 size: 13 residues. V dropped 5 bases and J dropped 11; count of bases not matched to a gene: 6. Here the CDR3 reads CASSLLDRGKQFF. CDR3 bases: TGTGCCAGCAGCCTATTGGACAGGGGGAAGCAGTTCTTC.

CDR3 in DNA: TGTGCCAGCAGCTTGGAGTCGTACCAAGAGACCCAGTACTTC. Its protein is CASSLESYQETQYF. The V gene is TRBV7-9, the J gene TRBJ2-5; D not certain. The V gene's germline CDR1 is SEHNR and CDR2 FQNEAQ (reference sequence). V was cut by 3 bases and J by 0 bases, with 8 bases left in between. The CDR3 has 14 residues.

The chain carries TRBV29-1 and TRBJ1-4; perhaps TRBD1 as D (5 bases). The CDR3 covers 14 residues. The germline V gene has CDR1 SQVTM and CDR2 ANQGSEA. Between the trimmed V and J ends, which lost 5 bases and 5 bases, there was a span of 15 bases. The CDR3 here is CSVFGQGGNEKLFF. For the CDR3, the DNA is TGCAGCGTTTTCGGGCAGGGCGGGAATGAAAAACTGTTTTTT. Full variable domain (remainder filled in from reference TRBV29-1 and TRBJ1-4): SAVISQKPSRDICQRGTSLTIQCQVDSQVTMMFWYRQQPGQSLTLIATANQGSEATYESGFVIDKFPISRPNLTFSTLTVSNMSPEDSSIYLCSVFGQGGNEKLFFGSGTQLSVL.

The V gene is TRBV6-5, the J gene TRBJ2-7, with 9 bases lining up with TRBD1. Germline lookup yields CDR1 MNHEY and CDR2 SVGAGI. V shed 5 bases and J 0 bases; nucleotides not matched to a gene: 11. This CDR3 has 17 residues. The DNA for the CDR3 is TGTGCCAGCAGTCTACTTCCCGGGACAGGGAGCTCCTACGAGCAGTACTTC. This gives the protein CASSLLPGTGSSYEQYF.

The genes are TRBV5-1 and TRBJ2-3, with 8 positions matching TRBD2. CDR3 size: 15 residues. V lost 2 bases and J lost 0; bases outside the gene matches: 2. From germline, CDR1 is SGHRS and CDR2 YFSETQ. CDR3 DNA: TGCGCCAGCAGCTTTCCGGGAGGGAGCACAGATACGCAGTATTTT. It yields the protein CASSFPGGSTDTQYF.

The sample holds one count of this clonotype. The genes are TRBV27 and TRBJ2-5, with 7 bases that match TRBD1. Germline V lookup: CDR1 MNHEY, CDR2 SMNVEV (reference sequence). J was trimmed by 1 base and V by 3 bases; bases with no gene match: 2. This CDR3 region has 14 residues. Written as DNA, the CDR3 is TGTGCCAGCAGTTTTCGGGACAGCCAAGAGACCCAGTACTTC. This translates into CASSFRDSQETQYF.

The rearrangement uses TRBV6-6 and TRBJ1-1, with 7 positions matching TRBD1. The CDR3 runs to 14 residues. V was pared by 7 bases and J by 2 bases, with 7 bases of the junction left unmatched. Germline-derived CDR1 and CDR2 are MNHNY and SVGAGI (reference sequence). The CDR3 region is CASTFDRANTEAFF. For the CDR3, the DNA is TGTGCCAGCACCTTCGACAGGGCCAACACTGAAGCTTTCTTT.

The chain couples TRBV5-1 to TRBJ2-5; a possible D gene is TRBD2 (5 bases). This CDR3 comprises 15 residues. V shed 0 bases and J shed 2 bases, with 11 bases lying between them. Per germline, CDR1 SGHRS and CDR2 YFSETQ. The CDR3 nucleotides are TGCGCCAGCAGCTTGGGTTCTAGCCAGCAAGAGACCCAGTACTTC. Amino acid sequence: CASSLGSSQQETQYF.

This rearrangement joins TRBV19 to TRBJ2-1, with D possibly TRBD1 on 5 matching bases. This CDR3 contains 14 residues. V gave up 10 bases and J gave up 5 bases, with 18 bases separating them. The germline V gene has CDR1 LNHDA and CDR2 SQIVND (reference sequence). This CDR3 reads CATQEQAGHNEQFF. The DNA for the CDR3 is TGTGCCACCCAAGAACAGGCTGGCCACAATGAGCAGTTCTTC.

The chain is built from TRBV6-6 and TRBJ2-5; D not resolved. The CDR3 sequence is 11 residues long. V was cut by 7 bases and J by 4 bases, with 7 bases left in between. CDR1 MNHNY and CDR2 SVGAGI come from the germline V gene (reference sequence). The CDR3 protein is CASMVLETQYF. The CDR3 DNA sequence: TGTGCCAGCATGGTGTTAGAGACCCAGTACTTC.

CDR3 amino acids: CASSRYQRTNTEAFF. CDR3 in DNA: TGTGCCAGTAGTAGATACCAAAGGACGAACACTGAAGCTTTCTTT. The V call is TRBV19, the J call TRBJ1-1; D remains ambiguous. In germline, CDR1 is LNHDA, CDR2 SQIVND (reference sequence). The CDR3 contains 15 residues. With 4 bases removed from V and 1 base from J, the gap between germline ends came to 13 bases.

The gene calls are TRBV28 and TRBJ2-6; no firm D call. Germline CDR1 is MDHEN and CDR2 is SYDVKM. CDR3 length: 15 residues. Trimming cost V 8 bases and J 1 base, with 12 bases left between them. The chain's CDR3 is CASLSVASGANVLTF. The CDR3 DNA is TGTGCCAGCCTCTCGGTAGCTTCTGGGGCCAACGTCCTGACTTTC. Variable domain in full (rest from reference TRBV28 and TRBJ2-6): DVKVTQSSRYLVKRTGEKVFLECVQDMDHENMFWYRQDPGLGLRLIYFSYDVKMKEKGDIPEGYSVSREKKERFSLILESASTNQTSMYLCASLSVASGANVLTFGAGSRLTVL.

The CDR3 spells CASSHYDRYTEAFF. CDR3 nucleotide sequence: TGTGCCAGCAGCCACTACGACAGATACACTGAAGCTTTCTTT. The chain couples TRBV3-1 to TRBJ1-1; weak D call: TRBD1 (5 bases). The CDR3 spans 14 residues. Trimming took off 3 bases at V and 3 bases at J, with 11 bases between the two ends. The germline V gene encodes CDR1 LGHDT and CDR2 YNNKEL (reference sequence).

The rearrangement joins TRBV28 to TRBJ2-5; a possible D gene is TRBD2 (6 bases). The V gene lost 5 bases and the J gene lost 4 bases, with 20 bases spanning the gap. CDR3 length equals 16 residues. Germline V lookup: CDR1 MDHEN, CDR2 SYDVKM. CDR3 coding DNA: TGTGCCAGCAGTGGAGCTAGCGTAACAGCGGGAGAGACCCAGTACTTC. Translating gives CASSGASVTAGETQYF.

The V and J genes are TRBV2 and TRBJ2-7; D remains unclear. The length of the CDR3 is 12 residues. The V end lost 7 bases, the J end lost 2 bases, and 9 bases lay between the germline ends. Per the germline V gene, CDR1 is SNHLY and CDR2 is FYNNEI. This CDR3 is CASTAVTYEQYF. CDR3 nucleotide sequence: TGTGCCAGCACTGCGGTTACCTACGAGCAGTACTTC.